The 21 T cell receptor beta chains in this list originate from one sample, sequenced in a study of identical twins. One entry per CDR3 protein results from TCRdb running MiXCR on the 5' RACE reads. The sample gives approximately 630,000 distinct CDR3 sequences, 7% to 7.5% of which show up once; about 1.6% is in the top ten. The sample was also linked to a second study, of yellow fever vaccine responses in identical twins.

Sequencing used PBMCs. The receptors stem from a woman between 18 and 29 years old in good health.

The rearrangement joins TRBV12-3 or TRBV12-4 to TRBJ2-4; TRBD1 might be the D (7 bases). The CDR3 loop spans 16 amino acids. The V end was cut by 3 bases, the J end by 7 bases, with 19 bases between. The CDR3: CASSFFGGRGRNIQYF. Written as DNA, the CDR3 is TGTGCCAGCAGTTTCTTCGGGGGCAGGGGGAGGAACATTCAGTACTTC.

To note about this clonotype: The junction departs from the called germline gene at one end, perhaps through a read error. V is TRBV20-1 and J is TRBJ2-3; 12 positions match TRBD2. CDR3 length: 17 residues. Germline-derived CDR1 and CDR2 are DFQATT and SNEGSKA (reference sequence). As DNA, the CDR3 is TGCTGTGCTAGTGGGTCTAGCGGGAGGGCCGACACAGATACGCAGTATTTT. Its protein product is CCASGSSGRADTDTQYF.

On this clonotype: The junction shows a germline mismatch at one end, possibly a read error. The chain joins TRBV6-1 to TRBJ2-3; the match to TRBD2 covers 11 bases. Germline assignment: CDR1 MNHNS and CDR2 SASEGT. The CDR3 runs to 19 residues. CDR3 sequence: CSSSGTSGSGGHRTDTQYF. The DNA of the CDR3 is TGTTCCAGCAGTGGAACTAGCGGGAGTGGGGGGCACCGGACAGATACGCAGTATTTT.

Ten or more counts support this clonotype. The V call is TRBV5-5, the J call TRBJ1-5, with D hard to call. From germline, CDR1 is SGHKS and CDR2 YYEKEE (reference sequence). The CDR3 contains 14 residues. Trimming shortened V by 1 base and J by 5 bases, and 10 bases separated the two germline ends. For the CDR3, the DNA is TGTGCCAGCAGCTTGCTGGATTGGGATCAGCCCCAGCATTTT. Translation: CASSLLDWDQPQHF.

This clonotype came up a few times. This chain joins TRBV12-5 and TRBJ2-4, with 10 bases fitting TRBD2. V gave up 2 bases and J gave up 1 base; unmatched junction bases: 17. Germline-derived CDR1 and CDR2 are LGHNT and FRNRAP. The CDR3 has 21 residues. CDR3 DNA sequence: TGTGCTAGTGGTTTGTTCCGAGGGCTAGCGGGAGAGGTATGGGCCAAAAACATTCAGTACTTC. The encoded protein is CASGLFRGLAGEVWAKNIQYF.

In this sample, this clonotype turned up many times. The chain carries TRBV2 and TRBJ1-3; the D is unclear. V was shortened by 10 bases and J by 4 bases, with 8 bases between the two germline ends. Per the germline V gene, CDR1 is SNHLY and CDR2 is FYNNEI. This CDR3 has 11 residues. In nucleotides, the CDR3 is TGTGCCACCGCTCGGGGAAACACCATATATTTT. This translates into CATARGNTIYF.

This clonotype occurred many times. V and J are TRBV5-1 and TRBJ2-7; D is uncertain. Per germline, CDR1 SGHRS and CDR2 YFSETQ. V was clipped by 3 bases and J by 2 bases, with 12 bases between them. The CDR3 totals 14 residues. In nucleotides, the CDR3 is TGCGCCAGCAGCTCGAGCGCAAACACCTACGAGCAGTACTTC. It is translated as CASSSSANTYEQYF.

The chain joins TRBV24-1 to TRBJ2-7; TRBD1 matches at 9 bases. The CDR3 sequence is 14 residues long. V gave up 4 bases and J gave up 5 bases; unmatched junction bases: 5. CDR1 is KGHDR, CDR2 SFDVKD, per germline. The chain's CDR3 is CATSDPGQGHEQYF. CDR3 bases: TGTGCCACCAGTGACCCGGGACAGGGCCACGAGCAGTACTTC.

V gene TRBV10-3 combines with J gene TRBJ2-1; TRBD2 agrees at 14 bases. Trimming took 4 bases from V and 3 from J; bases not matched to a gene: 11. CDR3 length: 19 amino acids. The germline gives CDR1 ENHRY, CDR2 SYGVKD. CDR3 nucleotide sequence: TGTGCCATCAGTGCCACAGGGGGACTAGCGGGAGTTAACTACAATGAGCAGTTCTTC. Translating gives CAISATGGLAGVNYNEQFF.

This clonotype came up many times. The chain employs TRBV3-1 and TRBJ2-7; the D gene is possibly TRBD2 (6 bases). This CDR3 comprises 18 residues. CDR1 is LGHDT and CDR2 is YNNKEL in the germline V gene (reference sequence). Trimming shortened V by 2 bases and J by 3 bases, and 23 bases separated the two germline ends. CDR3 in DNA: TGTGCCAGCAGCCAAACCCCCCTTGGGGGGATTAAGTACTACGAGCAGTACTTC. Protein sequence: CASSQTPLGGIKYYEQYF.

The DNA for the CDR3 is TGCAGCGTTGCGGCCCACTCTAACACAGATACGCAGTATTTT. It yields the protein CSVAAHSNTDTQYF. J is TRBJ2-3 and V is TRBV29-1; D ambiguous. Trimming pared 4 bases from V and 2 bases from J, leaving 13 bases between. The length of the CDR3 is 14 residues. Germline CDR1 and CDR2: SQVTM and ANQGSEA.

The sample holds a few counts of this clonotype. The chain combines TRBV3-1 with TRBJ1-4, with 9 bases that match TRBD1. CDR1 is LGHDT and CDR2 is YNNKEL in the germline V gene (reference sequence). The CDR3 length is 17 residues. The trim removed 0 bases at V and 7 bases at J, leaving 9 bases unmatched. The CDR3 region has the DNA TGTGCCAGCAGCCAAGATCTTTCCGGGGACAGGGCTGAAAAACTGTTTTTT. Protein: CASSQDLSGDRAEKLFF. The full variable domain, in which reference TRBV3-1 and TRBJ1-4 provide the parts outside the CDR3, is DTAVSQTPKYLVTQMGNDKSIKCEQNLGHDTMYWYKQDSKKFLKIMFSYNNKELIINETVPNRFSPKSPDKAHLNLHINSLELGDSAVYFCASSQDLSGDRAEKLFFGSGTQLSVL.

This clonotype was counted a few times. V is TRBV18 and J is TRBJ2-7, with D possibly matching TRBD2 (6 bases). The germline CDR1 and CDR2 sequences are KGHSH and LQKENI. CDR3 size: 13 residues. With 3 bases removed from V and 4 bases from J, the gap between germline ends came to 10 bases. The CDR3 reads CASSPASAYEQYF. DNA of the CDR3: TGTGCCAGCTCACCGGCTAGCGCTTACGAGCAGTACTTC. The whole variable domain, remainder taken from reference TRBV18 and TRBJ2-7, is NAGVMQNPRHLVRRRGQEARLRCSPMKGHSHVYWYRQLPEEGLKFMVYLQKENIIDESGMPKERFSAEFPKEGPSILRIQQVVRGDSAAYFCASSPASAYEQYFGPGTRLTVT.

The chain links TRBV12-3 or TRBV12-4 to TRBJ1-1, with D possibly matching TRBD1 (5 bases). CDR3 length equals 14 residues. The V gene lost 5 bases and the J gene lost 2 bases, with 12 bases spanning the gap. The CDR3 coding sequence is TGTGCCAGCAGTGTTGACAGACGCAACACTGAAGCTTTCTTT. This encodes CASSVDRRNTEAFF.

The J gene is TRBJ2-1, the V gene TRBV5-1; D possibly corresponds to TRBD1 (6 bases). CDR1 is SGHRS, CDR2 YFSETQ, per germline. The CDR3 extends over 14 amino acids. Trimming shortened V by 3 bases and J by 12 bases, and 19 bases separated the two germline ends. For the CDR3, the DNA is TGCGCCAGCAGCTCGTGGGGGCCGGCCGCGGGGCAGTTCTTC. The encoded protein is CASSSWGPAAGQFF.

This rearrangement joins TRBV15 to TRBJ1-1; D gene ambiguous. The CDR3 contains 14 residues. In germline, CDR1 is LNHNV, CDR2 YYDKDF (reference sequence). V was trimmed by 3 bases and J by 0 bases, leaving 8 bases between them. The chain's CDR3 is CATSSTYLNTEAFF. In DNA, the CDR3 is TGTGCCACCAGCAGCACCTACCTGAACACTGAAGCTTTCTTT.

This clonotype was found many times. The rearrangement joins TRBV7-9 to TRBJ2-5; D is tentatively TRBD1 or TRBD2 (5 bases each). Germline assignment: CDR1 SEHNR and CDR2 FQNEAQ (reference sequence). The CDR3 runs to 14 residues. Deletions cut 6 bases from V and 5 bases from J, with 16 bases between. CDR3 sequence: CASRNQGVGETQYF. In nucleotides, the CDR3 is TGTGCCAGCAGAAACCAGGGAGTCGGGGAGACCCAGTACTTC.

The J gene is TRBJ1-1, the V gene TRBV6-2 or TRBV6-3, with D unresolved. Germline-derived CDR1 and CDR2 are MNHEY and SVGEGT. Deletions cut 1 base from V and 3 bases from J, with 21 bases between. This CDR3 region has 18 residues. The CDR3 DNA sequence: TGTGCCAGCAGTTACTGGGAAGGAGGGTTACGATTGGACACTGAAGCTTTCTTT. Amino acid sequence: CASSYWEGGLRLDTEAFF.

This sequence joins TRBV28 and TRBJ2-3; TRBD1 might be the D (5 bases). This CDR3 has 14 amino acids. Germline CDR1 reads MDHEN; CDR2 reads SYDVKM. The V gene lost 8 bases and the J gene lost 2 bases, with 14 bases spanning the gap. CDR3 sequence (DNA): TGTGCCAGCGCTCAGGGTGGGGCCACAGATACGCAGTATTTT. Protein product: CASAQGGATDTQYF.

The table lists this clonotype with many counts. The V call is TRBV6-1, the J call TRBJ1-2, with D possibly TRBD1 on 6 matching bases. The V gene's germline CDR1 is MNHNS and CDR2 SASEGT. The CDR3 is 13 residues long. The V end was cut by 4 bases, the J end by 4 bases, with 10 bases between. CDR3: CASSAGGPYGYTF. CDR3 coding DNA: TGTGCCAGCAGTGCGGGGGGGCCCTATGGCTACACCTTC.

The sample holds many counts of this clonotype. The gene calls are TRBV27 and TRBJ2-1; 7 positions agree with TRBD1. The germline CDR1 and CDR2 sequences are MNHEY and SMNVEV (reference sequence). V lost 3 bases, J lost 6 bases, and 5 bases stayed unmatched. The CDR3 is made up of 14 amino acids. The CDR3 nucleotides read TGTGCCAGCAGTTTCACAGGGGTGGGCAATGAGCAGTTCTTC. Translating it yields CASSFTGVGNEQFF.